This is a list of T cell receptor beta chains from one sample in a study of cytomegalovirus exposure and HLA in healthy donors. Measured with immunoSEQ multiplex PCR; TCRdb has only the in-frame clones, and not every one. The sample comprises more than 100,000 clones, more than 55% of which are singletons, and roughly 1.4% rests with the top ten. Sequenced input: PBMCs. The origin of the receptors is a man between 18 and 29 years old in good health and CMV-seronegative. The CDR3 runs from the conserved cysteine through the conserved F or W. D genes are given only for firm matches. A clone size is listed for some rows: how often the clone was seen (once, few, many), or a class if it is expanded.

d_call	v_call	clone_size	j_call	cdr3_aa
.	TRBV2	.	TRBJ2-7	CASINSYYEQYF
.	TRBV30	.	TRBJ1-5	CAWSVEGQPQHF
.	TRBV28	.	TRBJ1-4	CASSLGGARASNEKLFF
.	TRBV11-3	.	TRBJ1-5	CASSRPDRLNQPQHF
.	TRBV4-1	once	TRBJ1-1	CASSPGREIVNTEAFF
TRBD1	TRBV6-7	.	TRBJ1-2	CASRHTVRTGLHYGYTF
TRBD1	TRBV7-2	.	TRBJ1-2	CASSLAPGGYYGYTF
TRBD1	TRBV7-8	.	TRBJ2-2	CASSEQGITGELFF
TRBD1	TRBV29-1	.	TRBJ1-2	CSVDQGGYGYTF
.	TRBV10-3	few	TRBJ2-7	CAISESKPGLLYEQYF
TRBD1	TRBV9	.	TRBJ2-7	CASSVGTEPYEQYF
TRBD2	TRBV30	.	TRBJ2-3	CAGGGTSGTTDTQYF
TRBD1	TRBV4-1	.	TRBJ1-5	CASSQEGTAINQPQHF
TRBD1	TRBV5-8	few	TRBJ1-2	CASSFDPGGLLYGYTF
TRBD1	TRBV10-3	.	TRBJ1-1	CAITRDRVGGTEAFF
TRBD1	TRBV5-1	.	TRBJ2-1	CASSFSTGRQFF
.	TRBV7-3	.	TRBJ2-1	CASSLGVGNEQFF
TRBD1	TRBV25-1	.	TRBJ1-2	CASSDRQGGNYGYPF
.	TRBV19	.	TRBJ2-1	CASSMGLAAHNEQFF
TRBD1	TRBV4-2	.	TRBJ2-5	CASSHPGTGDQETQYF
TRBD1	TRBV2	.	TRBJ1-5	CASAQGAGQPQHF
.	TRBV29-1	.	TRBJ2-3	CSVEDHGRGTPDTQYF
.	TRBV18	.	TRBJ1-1	CASSPGRVTEAFF
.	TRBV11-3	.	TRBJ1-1	CASSLGLHTEAFF
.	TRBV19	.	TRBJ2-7	CASSIYGASYEQYF
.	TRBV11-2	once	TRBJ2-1	CASSFIGGASYNEQFF